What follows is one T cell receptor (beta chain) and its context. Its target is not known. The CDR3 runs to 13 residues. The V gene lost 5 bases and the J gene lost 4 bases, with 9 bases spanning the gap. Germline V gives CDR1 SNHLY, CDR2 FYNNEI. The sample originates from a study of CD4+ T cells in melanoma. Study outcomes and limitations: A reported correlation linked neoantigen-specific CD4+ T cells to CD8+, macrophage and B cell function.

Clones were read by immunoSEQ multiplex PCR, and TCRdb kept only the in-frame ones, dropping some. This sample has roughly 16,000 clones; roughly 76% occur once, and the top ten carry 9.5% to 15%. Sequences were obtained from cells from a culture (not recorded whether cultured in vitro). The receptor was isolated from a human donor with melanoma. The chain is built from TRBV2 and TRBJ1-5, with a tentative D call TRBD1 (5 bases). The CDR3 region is CASSRGGNQPQHF. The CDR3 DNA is TGTGCCAGCAGTCGGGGGGGTAATCAGCCCCAGCATTTT.